Reported below is one T cell receptor beta chain. Its antigen is unidentified. Using immunoSEQ multiplex PCR, the repertoire was profiled, and TCRdb retains in-frame clones only, with some absent. The sample has over 120,000 clones; 92% are singletons. The sample belongs to a study of T cell responses to AZD1222 COVID-19 vaccine. The V gene's germline CDR1 is SQVTM and CDR2 ANQGSEA. V lost 1 base to trimming and J lost 3 bases, with 9 bases between them. CDR3 length equals 14 residues. Study-level results: Just 6 or 7 people given AZD1222 tested seropositive at baseline. Spike as a whole was targeted by vaccine-associated CD4 TCRs, dominant at 160-218 and 743-854. Mostly white British, mostly female donors; authors suggested clonal diversity may be underestimated.

The specimen was peripheral blood, collected on day 0 of AZD1222 vaccination. The chain couples TRBV29-1 to TRBJ1-4; the D gene is possibly TRBD1 (6 bases). The clonotype originates from an adult in good health. The CDR3 sequence: CSVEVGQPNEKLFF. CDR3 nucleotide sequence: TGCAGCGTTGAAGTAGGACAGCCTAATGAAAAACTGTTTTTT.